This TCR beta chain stems from a study of CD8 T cells in ankylosing spondylitis. For TCR beta, libraries came from quantitative 5'-RACE with molecular barcodes. MiXCR was run by TCRdb on the 5' RACE reads, yielding one entry per CDR3 protein. The repertoire holds more than 650,000 distinct CDR3 sequences, with approximately 12% as singletons. Study conclusions and caveats: It appeared that ankylosing spondylitis blood was characterized by a TCR beta motif of under ten highly homologous variants.

This clonotype was counted at least ten times. Its antigen is currently unknown. This TCR was recovered from a male donor with ankylosing spondylitis. Sequenced material: blood, either unsorted or a sorted T cell fraction (not recorded which).

The CDR3 reads CASSLGSATGREKLFF. CDR3 in DNA: TGTGCCAGCAGCTTAGGTTCCGCGACAGGGCGCGAAAAACTGTTTTTT. The rearrangement links TRBV7-2 to TRBJ1-4; 7 bases are a match to TRBD1. V gave up 1 base and J gave up 8 bases; unmatched junction bases: 10. This CDR3 spans 16 amino acids. The germline gives CDR1 SGHTA, CDR2 FQGNSA.